One and the same sample provided the 31 T cell receptor beta chains below, sequenced in a study of shared clonotypes between healthy human individuals. The naive CD8 subset, CD45RO-negative cells positively selected for CCR7, excluded terminally differentiated effector memory CD45RA+ cells. The table came from immunoSEQ multiplex PCR; TCRdb's copy has only in-frame clones and leaves some out. Of under 2,000,000 clones listed, less than 95% are singletons. The sequenced sample was naive CD8+ T cells sorted from blood. These receptors all stem from a man aged 18 to 29 in good health.

V and J are TRBV6-5 and TRBJ2-7; perhaps TRBD1 as D (6 bases). The V and J ends lost 0 bases and 5 bases respectively, with 17 bases between them. CDR1 MNHEY and CDR2 SVGAGI come from the germline V gene. The CDR3 length is 16 residues. Written as DNA, the CDR3 is TGTGCCAGCAGTTACTCGGCCGGGACAAGAATCCACGAGCAGTACTTC. Translating gives CASSYSAGTRIHEQYF.

V usage is TRBV7-9 and J usage is TRBJ2-2; 7 bases agree with TRBD1. V gave up 5 bases and J gave up 4 bases; unmatched junction bases: 4. The CDR3 totals 14 residues. The germline CDR1 and CDR2 sequences are SEHNR and FQNEAQ (reference sequence). For the CDR3, the DNA is TGTGCCAGCAGCAGAGGGACAGTCACCGGGGAGCTGTTTTTT. The encoded protein is CASSRGTVTGELFF.

The count of this clone is one. The V call is TRBV11-1, the J call TRBJ1-1, with TRBD1 as a possible D gene (5 bases). V was cut by 5 bases and J by 5 bases, with 9 bases left in between. The CDR3 loop spans 12 amino acids. CDR1 and CDR2 from the germline V gene are SGHAT and FQDESV (reference sequence). This chain's CDR3 is CASSPGGTEAFF. The CDR3 DNA is TGTGCCAGCAGCCCCGGGGGGACTGAAGCTTTCTTT.

The CDR3 nucleotides read TGTGCCAGCAGTGACCCAGGACGGACAGGGGGCTTGGAGACCCAGTACTTC. Translated: CASSDPGRTGGLETQYF. The chain uses TRBV6-1 and TRBJ2-5; 11 bases agree with TRBD1. This CDR3 has 17 amino acids. CDR1 is MNHNS, CDR2 SASEGT, per germline. V lost 3 bases, J lost 5 bases, and 11 bases stayed unmatched.

The gene calls are TRBV6-5 and TRBJ2-3; 9 positions match TRBD2. CDR3 length equals 15 residues. V lost 8 bases to trimming and J lost 1 base; unmatched junction nucleotides: 7. CDR1 and CDR2 from the germline V gene are MNHEY and SVGAGI. CDR3 amino acids: CASSTTSGRTDTQYF. The CDR3 DNA reads as TGTGCCAGCTCGACGACTAGCGGACGCACAGATACGCAGTATTTT.

This sequence joins TRBV5-4 and TRBJ1-2, with 11 nucleotides matching TRBD1. The V gene end was trimmed by 0 bases and the J gene end by 3 bases; junction bases not matched to a gene: 4. The CDR3 covers 16 residues. Germline loops: CDR1 SGHNT, CDR2 YYREEE (reference sequence). CDR3 amino acids: CASSLAPGQGDYGYTF. The DNA for the CDR3 is TGTGCCAGCAGCTTGGCCCCGGGACAGGGGGACTATGGCTACACCTTC.

V gene TRBV6-5 combines with J gene TRBJ2-7; 11 bases align to TRBD2. The J segment lost 5 bases and the V segment lost 5 bases, leaving 5 bases of the junction unmatched. The length of the CDR3 is 14 residues. Germline V gene data show CDR1 as MNHEY and CDR2 as SVGAGI. CDR3 DNA: TGTGCCAGCAGTCTCGGGACTAGCGGCCACGAGCAGTACTTC. Its protein product is CASSLGTSGHEQYF.

For this clone: The sample has other DNA sequences that encode this CDR3 too. The genes are TRBV27 and TRBJ1-6; D unclear. This CDR3 has 16 residues. Germline V gives CDR1 MNHEY, CDR2 SMNVEV (reference sequence). Trimming removed 2 bases at V and 0 bases at J, with 8 bases between. The CDR3 DNA sequence: TGTGCCAGCAGTTTAGGCCCGGGCTCCTATAATTCACCCCTCCACTTT. This gives the protein CASSLGPGSYNSPLHF.

The chain employs TRBV5-6 and TRBJ1-2; 8 nucleotides match TRBD1. The CDR3 totals 16 residues. With V trimmed by 0 bases and J by 4 bases, 8 bases remained unmatched. Germline CDR1 and CDR2: SGHDT and YYEEEE. CDR3 bases: TGTGCCAGCAGCTTGGCCGGGACAGGACTATTCTATGGCTACACCTTC. It yields the protein CASSLAGTGLFYGYTF.

V usage is TRBV7-9 and J usage is TRBJ1-2; the D is unclear. The CDR3 has 15 residues. V lost 1 base and J 2 bases, leaving 11 bases between the germline ends. Germline values: CDR1 SEHNR, CDR2 FQNEAQ (reference sequence). The CDR3 sequence: CASSLDAGLNYGYTF. The CDR3 DNA reads TGTGCCAGCAGCTTAGATGCGGGCCTGAACTATGGCTACACCTTC.

This sequence joins TRBV5-1 and TRBJ2-7, with 10 nucleotides matching TRBD2. Germline V CDR1 and CDR2: SGHRS, YFSETQ. The trim removed 4 bases at V and 0 bases at J, leaving 10 bases unmatched. The CDR3 is made up of 17 amino acids. This CDR3 is CASSRPAGLAASYEQYF. CDR3 DNA sequence: TGCGCCAGCAGCCGCCCCGCTGGACTAGCGGCCTCCTACGAGCAGTACTTC.

This clone was picked up one time. The chain uses TRBV4-3 and TRBJ1-2; D is undetermined. Germline assignment: CDR1 LGHNA and CDR2 YSLEER. With 4 bases removed from V and 0 bases from J, the gap between germline ends came to 18 bases. The CDR3 is 17 amino acids. Here the CDR3 reads CASSPEAPSDSNYGYTF. The CDR3 DNA follows: TGCGCCAGCAGCCCGGAGGCACCGTCGGACTCTAACTATGGCTACACCTTC.

This clone was found once. This chain joins TRBV6-6 and TRBJ2-7; perhaps TRBD2 as D (6 bases). Germline V CDR1 and CDR2: MNHNY, SVGAGI (reference sequence). The CDR3 length is 14 residues. V lost 5 bases and J lost 2, with 13 bases in between. The CDR3 loop reads CASSTPSAAYEQYF. The CDR3 nucleotides read TGTGCCAGCAGTACCCCTAGCGCCGCCTACGAGCAGTACTTC.

This chain uses TRBV30 with TRBJ1-6; D is uncertain. The CDR3 consists of 14 residues. V was shortened by 0 bases and J by 0 bases, with 3 bases between the two germline ends. Germline values: CDR1 GTSNPN, CDR2 SVGIG (reference sequence). CDR3 nucleotide sequence: TGTGCCTGGAGTGTAGTCTCCTATAATTCACCCCTCCACTTT. Translating it yields CAWSVVSYNSPLHF.

The chain carries TRBV28 and TRBJ1-4, with unresolved D. V shed 3 bases and J shed 1 base, with 18 bases lying between them. The germline CDR1 and CDR2 sequences are MDHEN and SYDVKM. The CDR3 loop spans 18 amino acids. For the CDR3, the DNA is TGTGCCAGCAGTTTGTGGACCCTGGAAGGAGTAACTAATGAAAAACTGTTTTTT. This codes for CASSLWTLEGVTNEKLFF.

The chain recombines TRBV6-5 with TRBJ1-4, with 7 bases that match TRBD1. This CDR3 spans 16 amino acids. V was pared by 0 bases and J by 7 bases, with 8 bases of the junction left unmatched. Germline CDR1 MNHEY, CDR2 SVGAGI. The CDR3 protein is CASSYSQTGISEKLFF. CDR3 nucleotide sequence: TGTGCCAGCAGTTACTCCCAGACAGGGATAAGTGAAAAACTGTTTTTT.

The count of this clone is one. The chain couples TRBV6-6 to TRBJ1-5; a possible D gene is TRBD1 (5 bases). Germline CDR1 and CDR2: MNHNY and SVGAGI (reference sequence). V lost 5 bases and J lost 0, with 14 bases in between. The CDR3 runs to 16 residues. CDR3 bases: TGTGCCAGCAGTGCGACTCGACAGCTTAGCAATCAGCCCCAGCATTTT. This gives the protein CASSATRQLSNQPQHF.

The CDR3, as DNA: TGCGCCAGCAGCCAAGGGGACTTCCATTACAATGAGCAGTTCTTC. Translating it yields CASSQGDFHYNEQFF. The V gene is TRBV4-1, the J gene TRBJ2-1; D possibly corresponds to TRBD2 (6 bases). V shed 1 base and J shed 4 bases, with 11 bases lying between them. CDR3 length: 15 amino acids. The germline gives CDR1 MGHRA, CDR2 YSYEKL.

The J gene is TRBJ1-1, the V gene TRBV19; maybe TRBD1 (5 bases). Germline CDR1 is LNHDA and CDR2 is SQIVND (reference sequence). The CDR3 sequence is 15 residues long. The V gene lost 3 bases and the J gene lost 1 base, with 12 bases spanning the gap. CDR3 sequence reads: CASSIPSTGNTEAFF. The CDR3 bases are TGTGCCAGTAGTATTCCTTCCACAGGGAACACTGAAGCTTTCTTT.

This clone was picked up one time. The V gene is TRBV13, the J gene TRBJ2-7; 10 bases line up with TRBD2. After removal of 4 bases from V and 2 bases from J, the junction contained 23 bases not matched to a gene. CDR3 length: 21 amino acids. Germline CDR1 is PRHDT and CDR2 is FYEKMQ (reference sequence). The CDR3 protein is CASSSKESGTSDRSLPYEQYF. The CDR3 region has the DNA TGTGCCAGCAGCTCAAAAGAATCCGGGACTAGCGACCGATCCCTCCCCTACGAGCAGTACTTC.

V and J are TRBV30 and TRBJ1-1; D unclear. Germline V gene lookup returns CDR1 GTSNPN and CDR2 SVGIG (reference sequence). The length of the CDR3 is 11 residues. V was shortened by 5 bases and J by 7 bases, with 11 bases between the two germline ends. The CDR3 coding sequence is TGTGCCTGGGGAGTGGGGAGTGAAGCTTTCTTT. Its translation: CAWGVGSEAFF.

V gene TRBV2 combines with J gene TRBJ1-2, with 7 bases aligning to TRBD1. The V segment lost 4 bases and the J segment 4 bases; nucleotides outside the gene matches: 6. Germline CDR1 reads SNHLY; CDR2 reads FYNNEI. This CDR3 is 14 amino acids long. CDR3 region: CASSARTGPYGYTF. The CDR3 DNA follows: TGTGCCAGCAGTGCAAGGACAGGCCCCTATGGCTACACCTTC.

CDR3 coding DNA: TGTGCCAGCAGCCCTAGCGGAAGTTTCCAAGAGACCCAGTACTTC. It yields the protein CASSPSGSFQETQYF. The chain recombines TRBV7-3 with TRBJ2-5; 7 bases map to TRBD2. V gave up 5 bases and J gave up 1 base; unmatched junction bases: 7. CDR1 is SGHTA, CDR2 FQGTGA, per germline. The CDR3 loop spans 15 amino acids.

This clone was observed once. The chain couples TRBV7-8 to TRBJ2-3, with TRBD1 matching 10 bases. CDR3 length: 16 amino acids. Germline V gives CDR1 SGHVS, CDR2 FQNEAQ. The trim removed 5 bases at V and 2 bases at J, leaving 7 bases unmatched. For the CDR3, the DNA is TGTGCCAGCAGCCAACCGGGACAGGGGAACACAGATACGCAGTATTTT. This encodes CASSQPGQGNTDTQYF. The full variable domain, its missing parts supplied by reference TRBV7-8 and TRBJ2-3, is GAGVSQSPRYKVAKRGQDVALRCDPISGHVSLFWYQQALGQGPEFLTYFQNEAQLDKSGLPSDRFFAERPEGSVSTLKIQRTQQEDSAVYLCASSQPGQGNTDTQYFGPGTRLTVL.

The chain is built from TRBV28 and TRBJ1-2, with TRBD1 identical over 10 bases. Looked up from germline, CDR1 is MDHEN and CDR2 is SYDVKM. V dropped 4 bases and J dropped 6; count of bases not matched to a gene: 8. The CDR3 extends over 15 amino acids. Here the CDR3 DNA reads TGTGCCAGCAGTTACCAGAGACAGGGGGCCCATGGCTACACCTTC. This codes for CASSYQRQGAHGYTF.

The rearrangement uses TRBV10-3 and TRBJ2-5; 7 bases are a match to TRBD2. Germline V gene sequence: CDR1 ENHRY, CDR2 SYGVKD. V trimming: 6 bases; J trimming: 5 bases; junction bases outside the gene matches: 6. The length of the CDR3 is 13 residues. The CDR3 coding sequence is TGTGCCATCAGGGGGGAGGGGCGGGAGACCCAGTACTTC. This encodes CAIRGEGRETQYF.

The V and J genes are TRBV5-1 and TRBJ2-7; 7 bases line up with TRBD1. This CDR3 comprises 16 residues. The ends lost 0 bases at V and 6 bases at J; junction bases unmatched: 12. Germline-derived CDR1 and CDR2 are SGHRS and YFSETQ. As DNA, the CDR3 is TGCGCCAGCAGCTTGGCCACAGGGGAGTTAGGGCGCGAGCAGTACTTC. It yields the protein CASSLATGELGREQYF.

On this clone itself: This same CDR3 is encoded by further DNA sequences in the sample. The V and J genes are TRBV28 and TRBJ2-2; maybe TRBD1 (5 bases). Germline assignment: CDR1 MDHEN and CDR2 SYDVKM. Trimming stripped 5 bases from V and 6 bases from J, with 7 bases between. This CDR3 comprises 12 residues. The CDR3 spells CASSPGSGELFF. CDR3 nucleotide sequence: TGTGCCAGCAGTCCAGGGTCCGGGGAGCTGTTTTTT.

This clone appeared a few times. The V and J genes are TRBV11-2 and TRBJ1-5, with unresolved D. CDR3 length: 14 residues. Trimming cost V 2 bases and J 7 bases, with 12 bases left between them. The germline gives CDR1 SGHAT, CDR2 FQNNGV. The CDR3 loop reads CASSLPGGIQPQHF. CDR3 nucleotide sequence: TGTGCCAGCAGCTTACCGGGAGGGATACAGCCCCAGCATTTT.

The chain combines TRBV2 with TRBJ2-1; D gene ambiguous. CDR1 SNHLY and CDR2 FYNNEI come from the germline V gene. The CDR3 is made up of 12 amino acids. V lost 5 bases and J 10 bases, leaving 12 bases between the germline ends. CDR3 DNA: TGTGCCAGCAGTCCATTAATTGGGGAGCAGTTCTTC. It is translated as CASSPLIGEQFF.

The chain is built from TRBV7-9 and TRBJ1-4; TRBD1 matches 10 bases. This CDR3 is 15 amino acids long. The V and J ends lost 3 bases and 6 bases, in that order; junction bases with no gene match: 4. The germline CDR1 and CDR2 sequences are SEHNR and FQNEAQ (reference sequence). The CDR3 coding sequence is TGTGCCAGCAGCTTCCCGACAGGGGGCTATGAAAAACTGTTTTTT. This sequence encodes CASSFPTGGYEKLFF.